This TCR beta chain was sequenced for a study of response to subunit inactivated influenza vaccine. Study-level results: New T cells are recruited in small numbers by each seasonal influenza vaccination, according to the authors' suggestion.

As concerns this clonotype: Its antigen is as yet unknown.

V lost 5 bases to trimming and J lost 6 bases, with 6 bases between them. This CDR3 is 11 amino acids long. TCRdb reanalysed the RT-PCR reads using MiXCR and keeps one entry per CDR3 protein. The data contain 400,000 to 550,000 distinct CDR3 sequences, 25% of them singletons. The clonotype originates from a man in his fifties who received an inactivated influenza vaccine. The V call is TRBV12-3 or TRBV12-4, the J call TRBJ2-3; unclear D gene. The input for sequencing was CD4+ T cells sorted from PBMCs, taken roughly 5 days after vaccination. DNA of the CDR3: TGTGCCAGCAGTGCCTACGATACGCAGTATTTT. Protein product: CASSAYDTQYF.